The 21 T cell receptor beta chains given below trace back to one sample, sequenced in a study of blood T cell repertoires in COVID-19. This table comes from immunoSEQ multiplex PCR, and its TCRdb copy is limited to in-frame clones, with some not included. This table holds more than 350,000 clones, about 90% found once. The sequenced sample was peripheral blood. Receptors were obtained from a woman aged 25 to 39 with COVID-19, enrolled during active disease.

This chain joins TRBV9 and TRBJ2-3, with 13 bases matching TRBD2. The CDR3 spans 17 residues. Trimming cost V 2 bases and J 3 bases; bases outside gene matches: 6. Germline CDR1 SGDLS, CDR2 YYNGEE. For the CDR3, the DNA is TGTGCCAGCAGCGTCCTTGGGGGACTAGCGGGGACAGATACGCAGTATTTT. Protein: CASSVLGGLAGTDTQYF.

The J gene is TRBJ1-2, the V gene TRBV29-1; 9 positions match TRBD1. The germline gives CDR1 SQVTM, CDR2 ANQGSEA. J lost 8 bases, V lost 3 bases, and 7 bases had no gene match. The CDR3 is 13 amino acids. The CDR3 region has the DNA TGCAGCGTTGATTGGACAGGGGAAGGAGGCTACACCTTC. The encoded protein is CSVDWTGEGGYTF.

The chain joins TRBV6-5 to TRBJ1-4; D is perhaps TRBD1 (5 bases). The V gene lost 2 bases and the J gene lost 10 bases, with 20 bases spanning the gap. This CDR3 has 16 residues. Germline V gene data show CDR1 as MNHEY and CDR2 as SVGAGI. The CDR3 spells CASSYGSGRGSGKLFF. For the CDR3, the DNA is TGTGCCAGCAGTTACGGATCGGGGAGGGGAAGTGGAAAACTGTTTTTT.

This CDR3 reads CASSPHREGEAFF. The DNA for the CDR3 is TGTGCCAGCAGCCCCCACAGGGAGGGGGAAGCTTTCTTT. The rearrangement links TRBV14 to TRBJ1-1; D may be TRBD1 (6 bases). V was clipped by 4 bases and J by 8 bases, with 14 bases between them. Germline CDR1 reads SGHDN; CDR2 reads FVKESK. CDR3 length: 13 residues. The whole variable domain, filled in from reference TRBV14 and TRBJ1-1, reads EAGVTQFPSHSVIEKGQTVTLRCDPISGHDNLYWYRRVMGKEIKFLLHFVKESKQDESGMPNNRFLAERTGGTYSTLKVQPAELEDSGVYFCASSPHREGEAFFGQGTRLTVV.

The CDR3 loop is CASSIPPGGGAGEQFF. For the CDR3, the DNA is TGTGCCAGTAGTATCCCCCCTGGCGGGGGGGCCGGTGAGCAGTTCTTC. The chain joins TRBV19 to TRBJ2-1, with 9 nucleotides matching TRBD2. After removal of 3 bases from V and 9 bases from J, the junction contained 12 bases not matched to a gene. The CDR3 consists of 16 residues. Germline CDR1 and CDR2: LNHDA and SQIVND (reference sequence).

The V gene is TRBV12-5, the J gene TRBJ2-1; 11 nucleotides agree with TRBD2. The CDR3 sequence is 14 residues long. Germline loops: CDR1 LGHNT, CDR2 FRNRAP. After removal of 6 bases from V and 6 bases from J, the junction contained 4 bases not matched to a gene. The CDR3 reads CASGHGTSGNEQFF. In DNA, the CDR3 is TGTGCTAGTGGCCACGGGACTAGCGGCAATGAGCAGTTCTTC.

This clone appeared a single time. The chain couples TRBV11-3 to TRBJ2-5; 9 nucleotides agree with TRBD1. The germline CDR1 and CDR2 sequences are SGHNT and YENEEA. The CDR3 consists of 15 residues. Trimming at V came to 4 bases and at J to 3 bases, leaving 6 bases not matched to a gene. The CDR3 here is CASSSGTGKEETQYF. CDR3 sequence (DNA): TGTGCCAGCAGCTCCGGGACAGGGAAGGAAGAGACCCAGTACTTC.

The V and J genes are TRBV19 and TRBJ2-1, with D perhaps TRBD1 (6 bases). Trimming took off 7 bases at V and 5 bases at J, with 9 bases between the two ends. There are 12 residues in the CDR3. Germline V gives CDR1 LNHDA, CDR2 SQIVND (reference sequence). The CDR3 reads CASMDSHNEQFF. CDR3 in DNA: TGTGCCAGTATGGACAGCCACAATGAGCAGTTCTTC.

The CDR3 DNA is TGCGCCAGCGCCGGGTATTGGGGAGATTCTGGAAACACCATATATTTT. Translated: CASAGYWGDSGNTIYF. This chain uses TRBV4-3 with TRBJ1-3; D is unclear. The CDR3 has 16 residues. CDR1 is LGHNA and CDR2 is YSLEER in the germline V gene. Trimming took off 8 bases at V and 1 base at J, with 18 bases between the two ends.

The CDR3 DNA sequence: TGCGCCAGCAGTTTGCAGGGGGGACCCCATGAGCAGTTCTTC. It yields the protein CASSLQGGPHEQFF. The chain employs TRBV23-1 and TRBJ2-1; D is possibly TRBD1 (7 bases). TRBV23-1 is recorded as an ORF, its role being uncertain. The CDR3 spans 14 residues. The germline V and J ends were trimmed by 5 bases and 8 bases, with 16 bases remaining between them.

V gene TRBV4-1 combines with J gene TRBJ2-7, with D unresolved. Trimming took 3 bases from V and 3 from J, leaving 9 bases between them. Germline V gene sequence: CDR1 MGHRA, CDR2 YSYEKL. This CDR3 spans 13 amino acids. Written as DNA, the CDR3 is TGCGCCAGCAGCCAGTTACCGGGCTACGAGCAGTACTTC. Translating it yields CASSQLPGYEQYF.

V gene TRBV9 combines with J gene TRBJ1-2; 7 positions match TRBD1. Germline V gives CDR1 SGDLS, CDR2 YYNGEE. CDR3 length: 13 amino acids. Trimming at V came to 4 bases and at J to 6 bases, leaving 6 bases not matched to a gene. The chain's CDR3 is CASSSDRANGYTF. Here the CDR3 DNA reads TGTGCCAGCAGCTCTGACAGGGCTAATGGCTACACCTTC.

Turning to this clone: The sample carries other DNA sequences with the same CDR3. The chain joins TRBV24-1 to TRBJ2-5; D call uncertain. The ends were cut back, 4 bases at V and 5 bases at J, with 4 bases in the middle. Per germline, CDR1 KGHDR and CDR2 SFDVKD. The CDR3 consists of 11 residues. In nucleotides, the CDR3 is TGTGCCACCAGTGACCGGGAGACCCAGTACTTC. As protein: CATSDRETQYF.

The chain combines TRBV7-9 with TRBJ1-4; D gene unclear. Germline V gene data show CDR1 as SEHNR and CDR2 as FQNEAQ (reference sequence). V was pared by 0 bases and J by 2 bases, with 10 bases between. The CDR3 is 16 amino acids. In DNA, the CDR3 is TGTGCCAGCAGCTTAGCGGCAGGTACTACTAATGAAAAACTGTTTTTT. Amino acids: CASSLAAGTTNEKLFF.

The rearrangement uses TRBV27 and TRBJ1-1, with TRBD1 matching over 9 bases. The germline V gene has CDR1 MNHEY and CDR2 SMNVEV (reference sequence). CDR3 length: 18 residues. J lost 4 bases, V lost 4 bases, and 16 bases had no gene match. Here the CDR3 reads CASSSRDRVWKGGTEAFF. For the CDR3, the DNA is TGTGCCAGCAGTTCCCGGGACAGGGTGTGGAAGGGGGGCACTGAAGCTTTCTTT.

V is TRBV27 and J is TRBJ2-6, with a tentative D call TRBD2 (5 bases). The CDR3 runs to 17 residues. Trimming took 3 bases from V and 0 from J, leaving 12 bases between them. The germline gives CDR1 MNHEY, CDR2 SMNVEV (reference sequence). CDR3 protein: CASSFDLRGSGANVLTF. The CDR3 region has the DNA TGTGCCAGCAGTTTTGATCTTCGGGGCTCTGGGGCCAACGTCCTGACTTTC.

The chain combines TRBV7-9 with TRBJ2-3, with 9 nucleotides matching TRBD2. The CDR3 sequence is 15 residues long. Germline values: CDR1 SEHNR, CDR2 FQNEAQ (reference sequence). Germline trimming cut 5 bases from V and 1 base from J; bases unmatched to any gene: 4. The CDR3: CASSTASGGTDTQYF. CDR3 nucleotide sequence: TGTGCCAGCAGCACAGCTAGCGGGGGCACAGATACGCAGTATTTT.

The chain combines TRBV7-2 with TRBJ2-7, with D possibly being TRBD1 (6 bases). The CDR3 is 14 residues long. The germline CDR1 and CDR2 sequences are SGHTA and FQGNSA. Trimming stripped 3 bases from V and 10 bases from J, with 19 bases between. The DNA for the CDR3 is TGTGCCAGCAGCTTTTCCCACAGGGTCGAAAACCAGTACTTC. Protein sequence: CASSFSHRVENQYF.

The chain uses TRBV12-5 and TRBJ2-2, with TRBD1 matching over 7 bases. Germline V gene sequence: CDR1 LGHNT, CDR2 FRNRAP. With V trimmed by 0 bases and J by 5 bases, 9 bases remained unmatched. This CDR3 is 17 amino acids long. In DNA, the CDR3 is TGTGCTAGTGGTTTGGTACTGCGGCAGGGGGAGACCGGGGAGCTGTTTTTT. Translating it yields CASGLVLRQGETGELFF.

J is TRBJ1-1 and V is TRBV7-2; no firm D call. CDR3 length: 15 residues. V was cut by 1 base and J by 5 bases, with 14 bases left in between. Germline V gene lookup returns CDR1 SGHTA and CDR2 FQGNSA. The CDR3 region has the DNA TGTGCCAGCAGCTTAGTAATCCGGGGTGGAACTGAAGCTTTCTTT. The encoded protein is CASSLVIRGGTEAFF.

The genes are TRBV11-2 and TRBJ2-7; 12 bases agree with TRBD1. CDR3 length: 13 residues. Germline CDR1 reads SGHAT; CDR2 reads FQNNGV. The J segment lost 4 bases and the V segment lost 6 bases, leaving 1 base of the junction unmatched. CDR3 in amino acids: CASRGQGAYEQYF. CDR3 sequence (DNA): TGTGCCAGCAGGGGACAGGGGGCTTACGAGCAGTACTTC.